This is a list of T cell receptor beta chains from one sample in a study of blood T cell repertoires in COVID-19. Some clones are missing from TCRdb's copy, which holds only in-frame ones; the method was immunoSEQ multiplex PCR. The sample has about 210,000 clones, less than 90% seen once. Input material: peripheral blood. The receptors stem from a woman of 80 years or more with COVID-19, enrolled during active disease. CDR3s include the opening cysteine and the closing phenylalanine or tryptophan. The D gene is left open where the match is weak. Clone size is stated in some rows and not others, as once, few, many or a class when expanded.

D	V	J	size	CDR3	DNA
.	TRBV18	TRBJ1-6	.	CASSQLGGARSPLHF	TGTGCCAGCTCACAACTCGGGGGGGCGCGTTCACCCCTCCACTTT
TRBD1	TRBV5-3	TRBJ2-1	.	CARSLGTGGNCWYNEQFF	TGTGCCAGAAGCTTGGGTACAGGGGGCAATTGTTGGTACAATGAGCAGTTCTTC
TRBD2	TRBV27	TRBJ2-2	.	CASSLSSGGPRRGELFF	TGTGCCAGCAGTTTATCTAGCGGGGGCCCTAGACGGGGGGAGCTGTTTTTT
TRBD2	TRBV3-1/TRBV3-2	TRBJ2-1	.	CASSLGRTGGLKFF	TGTGCCAGCAGCCTCGGGAGGACGGGGGGGCTCAAGTTCTTC
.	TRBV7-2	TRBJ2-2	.	CASSSQGGVNFGELFF	TGTGCCAGCAGCTCGCAGGGTGGGGTGAATTTCGGGGAGCTGTTTTTT
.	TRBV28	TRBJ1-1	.	CASSYRQDEAFF	TGTGCCAGCAGCTACCGACAGGACGAAGCTTTCTTT
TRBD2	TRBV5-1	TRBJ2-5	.	CASSSTSGGAGETQYF	TGCGCCAGCAGCTCGACTAGCGGGGGGGCCGGGGAGACCCAGTACTTC
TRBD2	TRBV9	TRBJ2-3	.	CASSVGLDSTDTQYF	TGTGCCAGCAGCGTGGGACTAGACAGCACAGATACGCAGTATTTT
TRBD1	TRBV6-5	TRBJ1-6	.	CASTSDRANSPLHF	TGTGCCAGCACCTCGGACAGGGCCAATTCACCCCTCCACTTT
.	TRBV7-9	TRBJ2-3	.	CASSLEGLADTQYF	TGTGCCAGCAGCTTAGAGGGGTTGGCAGATACGCAGTATTTT
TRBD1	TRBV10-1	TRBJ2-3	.	CASSVNRGCTDTQYF	TGCGCCAGCAGTGTTAACAGGGGTTGCACAGATACGCAGTATTTT
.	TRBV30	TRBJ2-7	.	CAWSDAGKKQYF	TGTGCCTGGAGTGACGCGGGAAAAAAGCAGTACTTC
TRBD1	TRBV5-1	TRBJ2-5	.	CASSRDRSETQYF	TGCGCCAGCAGCAGGGACAGGTCGGAGACCCAGTACTTC
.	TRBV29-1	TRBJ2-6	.	CSVKQGEIASGANVLTF	TGCAGCGTTAAACAGGGAGAGATTGCCTCTGGGGCCAACGTCCTGACTTTC
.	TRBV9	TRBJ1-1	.	CASSALQGNTEAFF	TGTGCCAGCAGCGCGCTACAGGGGAACACTGAAGCTTTCTTT
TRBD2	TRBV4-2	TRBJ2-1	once	CASSQGLAGGPSEQFF	TGTGCCAGCAGCCAAGGTTTAGCGGGGGGGCCGAGTGAGCAGTTCTTC
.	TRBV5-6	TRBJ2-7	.	CASSRGGAGEQYF	TGTGCCAGCAGCAGGGGGGGTGCGGGTGAGCAGTACTTC
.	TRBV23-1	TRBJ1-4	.	CASRQTTSATNEKLFF	TGCGCCAGCAGGCAAACCACCAGCGCAACTAATGAAAAACTGTTTTTT
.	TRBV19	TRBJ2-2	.	CASQRLQRQPSTGELFF	TGTGCCAGTCAGAGACTTCAGAGGCAGCCCTCCACCGGGGAGCTGTTTTTT
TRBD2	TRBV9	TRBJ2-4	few	CASSAGLAGELAKNIQYF	TGTGCCAGCAGCGCCGGACTAGCGGGGGAGCTAGCCAAAAACATTCAGTACTTC
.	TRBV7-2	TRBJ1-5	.	CASSPQGWFGQPQHF	TGTGCCAGCAGCCCACAGGGCTGGTTTGGTCAGCCCCAGCATTTT
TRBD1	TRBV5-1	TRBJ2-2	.	CASSLVSGTANTGELFF	TGCGCCAGCAGCTTAGTATCCGGGACAGCGAACACCGGGGAGCTGTTTTTT
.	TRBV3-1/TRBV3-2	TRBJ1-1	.	CASRQQENTEAFF	TGTGCCAGCAGACAACAGGAAAACACTGAAGCTTTCTTT
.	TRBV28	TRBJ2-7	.	CAITSGHLYNYEQYF	TGTGCCATAACGTCGGGACACCTCTACAACTACGAGCAGTACTTC
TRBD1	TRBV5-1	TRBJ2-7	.	CASSLVPGGQLEQYF	TGCGCCAGCAGCTTGGTCCCAGGGGGCCAGCTGGAGCAGTACTTC
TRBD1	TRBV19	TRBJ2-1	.	CASRWDRGSYNEQFF	TGTGCCAGTAGGTGGGACAGGGGTTCCTACAATGAGCAGTTCTTC
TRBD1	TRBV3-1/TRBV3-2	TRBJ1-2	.	CASSPSRDSYGYTF	TGTGCCAGCAGCCCCTCCCGGGACAGCTATGGCTACACCTTC
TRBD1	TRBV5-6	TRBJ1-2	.	CASSLPTGASGYTF	TGTGCCAGCAGCTTGCCTACAGGGGCGAGTGGCTACACCTTC
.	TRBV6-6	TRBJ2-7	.	CAAGLGSYEQYF	TGTGCCGCTGGGCTGGGTTCCTACGAGCAGTACTTC
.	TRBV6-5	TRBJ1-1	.	CASSYSPVNTEAFF	TGTGCCAGCAGTTACTCACCGGTGAACACTGAAGCTTTCTTT
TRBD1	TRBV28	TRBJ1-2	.	CASRSGQGFGYTF	TGTGCCAGCAGGTCGGGACAGGGGTTTGGCTACACCTTC